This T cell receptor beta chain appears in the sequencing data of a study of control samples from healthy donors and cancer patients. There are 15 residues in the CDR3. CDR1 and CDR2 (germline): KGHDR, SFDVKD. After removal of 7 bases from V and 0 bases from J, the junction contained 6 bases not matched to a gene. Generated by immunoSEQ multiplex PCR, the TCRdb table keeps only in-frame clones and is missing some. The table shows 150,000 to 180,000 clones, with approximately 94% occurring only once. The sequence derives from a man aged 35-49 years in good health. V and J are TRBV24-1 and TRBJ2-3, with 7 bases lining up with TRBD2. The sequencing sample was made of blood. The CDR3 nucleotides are TGTGCCACCAGCCTGGGGAGGGGTAGCACAGATACGCAGTATTTT. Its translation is CATSLGRGSTDTQYF.